This TCR beta chain was recorded in a study of immune characterization of retroperitoneal liposarcoma. TCRdb independently ran MiXCR on the PCR reads; one entry per CDR3 protein. The data hold over 9,500 distinct CDR3 sequences, with 40% to 55% observed a single time. The sequence derives from a female donor with retroperitoneal liposarcoma. The sequenced material came from tumor tissue.

For the CDR3, the DNA is TGTGCCAGCAGTACAGGGGGTCCCGGGGAGCTGTTTTTT. Amino acids: CASSTGGPGELFF. J is TRBJ2-2 and V is TRBV27; 8 positions match TRBD1. Germline V gene lookup returns CDR1 MNHEY and CDR2 SMNVEV (reference sequence). The CDR3 is made up of 13 amino acids. V lost 5 bases and J lost 6; bases outside the gene matches: 2.